One sample yielded the 16 T cell receptor beta chains listed below, sequenced in a study of blood T cell repertoires in COVID-19. Profiling relied on immunoSEQ multiplex PCR, and the TCRdb table lists in-frame clones only, not all of them. The sample yields 100,000 to 130,000 clones, over 80% seen once. The sequenced sample consisted of peripheral blood. These TCRs come from a woman younger than 45 with acute or convalescent COVID-19.

Note on this clone: One end of the junction is discordant with germline, which a read error may explain. This chain uses TRBV3-1 (or the pseudogene TRBV3-2) with TRBJ1-2; D is uncertain. The CDR3 runs to 13 residues. The germline gives CDR1 LGHDT, CDR2 YNNKEL (reference sequence). This CDR3 reads CATSEETSNGYIF. Written as DNA, the CDR3 is TGTGCCACCAGTGAGGAAACCTCGAATGGCTACATCTTC.

This rearrangement joins TRBV12-5 to TRBJ2-3; the match to TRBD2 covers 7 bases. Germline CDR1 is LGHNT and CDR2 is FRNRAP. V dropped 3 bases and J dropped 3; count of bases not matched to a gene: 6. The CDR3 loop spans 15 amino acids. CDR3: CASGFQRGRTDTQYF. The CDR3 region has the DNA TGTGCTAGTGGTTTCCAGCGGGGAAGGACAGATACGCAGTATTTT.

CDR3 DNA sequence: TGTGCCAGCAGTTTCCTACAGGGGGCGTGGGGCTACACCTTC. Residues: CASSFLQGAWGYTF. The chain combines TRBV28 with TRBJ1-2; 9 positions match TRBD1. CDR1 MDHEN and CDR2 SYDVKM come from the germline V gene. The junction had 7 bases not matched to a gene; V was cut back by 3 bases and J by 8 bases. The CDR3 length is 14 residues.

The J gene is TRBJ2-7, the V gene TRBV7-2; 12 positions agree with TRBD2. Trimming took 5 bases from V and 4 from J; bases not matched to a gene: 9. The germline gives CDR1 SGHTA, CDR2 FQGNSA. The CDR3 contains 16 residues. The CDR3 nucleotides read TGTGCCAGCAGCGAGACTCTAGCGGGGGGGCCATACGAGCAGTACTTC. It specifies CASSETLAGGPYEQYF.

The gene calls are TRBV19 and TRBJ1-2; D uncertain. The length of the CDR3 is 13 residues. V was trimmed by 6 bases and J by 4 bases, leaving 12 bases between them. In germline, CDR1 is LNHDA, CDR2 SQIVND (reference sequence). The CDR3 DNA is TGTGCCAGTAGCATCTGGGAGGCCTATGGCTACACCTTC. This gives the protein CASSIWEAYGYTF.

This clone came up a few times. The genes are TRBV28 and TRBJ1-1; no definite D call. The CDR3 has 14 amino acids. Per the germline V gene, CDR1 is MDHEN and CDR2 is SYDVKM. Between the trimmed V and J ends, which lost 2 bases and 3 bases, there was a span of 10 bases. For the CDR3, the DNA is TGTGCCAGCAGTTTAGAGGTCAGCCACACTGAAGCTTTCTTT. This translates into CASSLEVSHTEAFF. Combining the CDR3 with reference TRBV28 and TRBJ1-1 gives the whole variable domain DVKVTQSSRYLVKRTGEKVFLECVQDMDHENMFWYRQDPGLGLRLIYFSYDVKMKEKGDIPEGYSVSREKKERFSLILESASTNQTSMYLCASSLEVSHTEAFFGQGTRLTVV.

The rearrangement links TRBV18 to TRBJ2-5; D is uncertain. CDR1 is KGHSH and CDR2 is LQKENI in the germline V gene. CDR3 length: 13 amino acids. V shed 0 bases and J shed 4 bases, with 6 bases lying between them. As DNA, the CDR3 is TGTGCCAGCTCACCACCGCTCGGAGAGACCCAGTACTTC. Its translation is CASSPPLGETQYF.

The chain combines TRBV11-3 with TRBJ1-1; weak D call: TRBD1 (5 bases). Trimming cost V 1 base and J 0 bases, with 9 bases left between them. CDR1 and CDR2 from the germline V gene are SGHNT and YENEEA. CDR3 length equals 15 residues. CDR3 bases: TGTGCCAGCAGCTTAGCGGGGGGGATGAACACTGAAGCTTTCTTT. Residues: CASSLAGGMNTEAFF.

The CDR3 loop reads CARSPGGQTSNQPQHF. The CDR3, as DNA: TGTGCCAGAAGCCCCGGGGGACAGACTAGCAATCAGCCCCAGCATTTT. The chain carries TRBV5-3 and TRBJ1-5; 7 bases line up with TRBD1. TRBV5-3 is an open reading frame whose function is uncertain. V gave up 4 bases and J gave up 0 bases; unmatched junction bases: 7. The CDR3 contains 16 residues.

The CDR3 DNA reads TGTGCCAGCAGTTACTCGAGGGGGAACTATGGCTACACCTTC. This codes for CASSYSRGNYGYTF. The chain is built from TRBV6-5 and TRBJ1-2; a possible D gene is TRBD1 (6 bases). Germline V gives CDR1 MNHEY, CDR2 SVGAGI. Trimming removed 0 bases at V and 2 bases at J, with 7 bases between. The length of the CDR3 is 14 residues.

This clone showed up just a few times. The J gene is TRBJ1-6, the V gene TRBV2; perhaps TRBD1 as D (5 bases). This CDR3 contains 17 residues. Trimming removed 8 bases from V and 0 bases from J, with 17 bases in between. Germline loops: CDR1 SNHLY, CDR2 FYNNEI. CDR3 protein: CASCRRGSSSYNSPLHF. CDR3 DNA: TGTGCCAGCTGTCGGCGGGGCAGCAGCTCCTATAATTCACCCCTCCACTTT.

The chain recombines TRBV15 with TRBJ1-4; 8 bases are a match to TRBD1. The germline gives CDR1 LNHNV, CDR2 YYDKDF (reference sequence). V shed 1 base, J shed 5 bases, and the junction held 3 bases outside the gene matches. The CDR3 is 15 amino acids. The DNA of the CDR3 is TGTGCCACCAGCAGAGTTGGACAGGGAAATGAAAAACTGTTTTTT. It is translated as CATSRVGQGNEKLFF.

This chain links TRBV7-2 with TRBJ2-1; TRBD2 agrees at 8 bases. CDR1 and CDR2 from the germline V gene are SGHTA and FQGNSA. Trimming at V came to 1 base and at J to 9 bases, leaving 5 bases not matched to a gene. The CDR3 loop spans 14 amino acids. The CDR3 DNA reads as TGTGCCAGCAGCTTAGTTGGGACTAGTGGTGAGCAGTTCTTC. Translation gives CASSLVGTSGEQFF.

V is TRBV7-2 and J is TRBJ2-7; D unclear. CDR3 length: 13 residues. The germline gives CDR1 SGHTA, CDR2 FQGNSA. Trimming stripped 1 base from V and 4 bases from J, with 8 bases between. The CDR3 loop is CASSLVGQYEQYF. The DNA of the CDR3 is TGTGCCAGCAGCTTAGTTGGGCAGTACGAGCAGTACTTC.

This clone was counted a single time. V and J are TRBV3-1 (or the pseudogene TRBV3-2) and TRBJ1-2; D uncertain. Trimming shortened V by 5 bases and J by 10 bases, and 14 bases separated the two germline ends. This CDR3 region has 12 residues. Germline CDR1 is LGHDT and CDR2 is YNNKEL (reference sequence). The DNA of the CDR3 is TGTGCCAGCAGCAGCAGTCGGAGGCCCTACACCTTC. Residues: CASSSSRRPYTF.

This chain connects TRBV7-3 to TRBJ2-1; a weak D match, TRBD1 (5 bases). The ends were cut back, 5 bases at V and 2 bases at J, with 16 bases in the middle. CDR3 size: 16 residues. The V gene's germline CDR1 is SGHTA and CDR2 FQGTGA. DNA for the CDR3: TGTGCCAGCAGCCCCAGGGCCCCCCCGCCCTACAATGAGCAGTTCTTC. Its translation is CASSPRAPPPYNEQFF.